These T cell receptor beta chains were read from a single sample in a study of blood T cell repertoires in COVID-19. The table came from immunoSEQ multiplex PCR; TCRdb's copy has only in-frame clones and leaves some out. Of approximately 250,000 clones listed, 91% are singletons. Sample: PBMCs or T cells enriched from blood (not recorded which). Receptor source: a man aged 40-49 years who had been exposed to COVID-19. CDR3s include the opening cysteine and the closing phenylalanine or tryptophan. D genes are given only for firm matches. Clone sizes are given selectively: once, few, many, or a class where the clone is expanded.

V,size,J,length,D,CDR3,DNA
TRBV19,.,TRBJ2-1,16,.,CASSIDGGNSYNEQFF,TGTGCCAGTAGTATAGATGGCGGAAACTCCTACAATGAGCAGTTCTTC
TRBV11-2,.,TRBJ1-1,14,.,CASSYKHLNTEAFF,TGTGCCAGCAGCTACAAACACCTGAACACTGAAGCTTTCTTT
TRBV6-1,few,TRBJ2-5,16,.,CASSGPSRVRQETQYF,TGTGCCAGCAGTGGTCCCTCTCGCGTACGCCAAGAGACCCAGTACTTC
TRBV12-5,.,TRBJ2-1,14,TRBD1,CASGSYRGINEQFF,TGTGCTAGTGGTTCATACAGGGGAATTAATGAGCAGTTCTTC
TRBV3-1/TRBV3-2,.,TRBJ2-7,12,.,CASSLSGREQYF,TGTGCCAGCAGCCTCAGCGGGCGCGAGCAGTACTTC
TRBV27,.,TRBJ1-2,14,.,CASSPDRFLGVYTF,TGTGCCAGCAGTCCGGACAGATTCTTGGGTGTCTACACCTTC
TRBV19,once,TRBJ2-3,14,.,CASRRAQGSDTQYF,TGTGCCAGTAGAAGGGCACAGGGCTCAGATACGCAGTATTTT
TRBV28,.,TRBJ2-3,15,TRBD2,CASSRAGGGLDTQYF,TGTGCCAGCAGTCGCGCGGGGGGCGGGTTAGATACGCAGTATTTT
TRBV5-1,.,TRBJ1-1,17,.,CASSHQGSSYMNTEAFF,TGCGCCAGCAGCCACCAGGGGTCCTCATACATGAACACTGAAGCTTTCTTT
TRBV10-2,.,TRBJ2-7,14,.,CASRSTRTGYEQYF,TGCGCCAGCAGGAGTACGCGTACGGGGTACGAGCAGTACTTC
TRBV30,.,TRBJ1-1,12,.,CAWSVAPTEAFF,TGTGCCTGGAGTGTAGCCCCTACTGAAGCTTTCTTT
TRBV7-9,.,TRBJ2-2,12,.,CASSTPFGELFF,TGTGCCAGCAGCACACCTTTCGGGGAGCTGTTTTTT
TRBV2,once,TRBJ1-5,15,TRBD1,CASNGLGTGNQPQHF,TGTGCCAGCAATGGCTTAGGGACAGGGAATCAGCCCCAGCATTTT
TRBV5-4,.,TRBJ1-4,14,TRBD1,CASSRDREDEKLFF,TGTGCCAGCAGCAGGGACAGGGAAGATGAAAAACTGTTTTTT
TRBV7-2,once,TRBJ1-1,14,TRBD1,CASSSDRGATEAFF,TGTGCCAGCAGCTCGGACAGGGGGGCTACTGAAGCTTTCTTT
TRBV7-8,.,TRBJ1-1,15,.,CASSPDNVLTTEAFF,TGTGCCAGCAGCCCCGACAACGTCCTAACAACTGAAGCTTTCTTT
TRBV7-9,.,TRBJ2-7,13,.,CASSIRTPYEQYF,TGTGCCAGCAGCATAAGGACACCCTACGAGCAGTACTTC
TRBV19,.,TRBJ1-1,13,.,CASSHPPQGEAFF,TGTGCCAGTAGCCACCCCCCACAGGGTGAAGCTTTCTTT
TRBV3-1/TRBV3-2,.,TRBJ1-1,13,.,CASSQESRASAFF,TGTGCCAGCAGCCAAGAGTCGAGGGCTTCAGCTTTCTTT